A selection of T cell receptor beta chains follows, all from one sample in a study of T cell responses to AZD1222 COVID-19 vaccine. TCRdb's copy holds only in-frame clones and misses some; the assay was immunoSEQ multiplex PCR. The sample has 150,000 to 180,000 clones; 88% are singletons. The material was peripheral blood, obtained after recovery from COVID-19. The receptors shown here come from an adult who had recovered from COVID-19. Each CDR3 is given with its conserved first and last residue.

j_gene,v_gene,CDR3aa
TRBJ1-6,TRBV7-9,CASSRQNLLNSPLHF
TRBJ2-7,TRBV5-1,CASSVERAEQYF
TRBJ1-1,TRBV28,CASSLVQENTEAFF
TRBJ2-7,TRBV5-1,CASSRSGQGTYEQYF
TRBJ2-7,TRBV28,CASRPGGLADVSYEQYF
TRBJ1-1,TRBV19,CASSTPGVTEAFF
TRBJ1-2,TRBV6-5,CASSRMDGYGYTF
TRBJ1-1,TRBV11-3,CASSFSTGTEAFF
TRBJ2-7,TRBV7-8,CASSLGSDSYEQYF
TRBJ2-4,TRBV28,CASSPRTTLNIQYF
TRBJ2-1,TRBV5-1,CASSLSLGIDEQFF
TRBJ2-7,TRBV28,CASSSPGRSYEQYF
TRBJ1-3,TRBV11-2,CASHRASGNTIYF
TRBJ2-5,TRBV15,CATSRVRGARIETQYF
TRBJ2-5,TRBV5-4,CASSSPRDLSMETQYF
TRBJ1-1,TRBV10-1,CASSEGNTGEAFF
TRBJ1-5,TRBV19,CASSTHRGNQPQHF
TRBJ2-2,TRBV5-5,CASSYGQLNTGELFF
TRBJ1-1,TRBV6-6,CASSYRYGDTEAFF
TRBJ1-1,TRBV7-9,CASSPGGTEAFF
TRBJ2-7,TRBV12-5,CASGLQGAGYEQYF
TRBJ2-1,TRBV11-1,CASSPVYGAINNEQFF
TRBJ2-3,TRBV7-2,CASSLESGTQYF
TRBJ2-5,TRBV6-5,CASTKRETQYF
TRBJ1-2,TRBV19,CASGRGLANYGYTF
TRBJ1-1,TRBV21-1,CASSKEGYRNTEAFF
TRBJ1-2,TRBV29-1,CSVERATLLYGYTF
TRBJ2-7,TRBV15,CATSPLTGQGHEQYF
TRBJ1-3,TRBV23-1,CATPPYSLHSGNTIYF
TRBJ2-7,TRBV11-2,CASSLPQGPYEQYF
TRBJ2-7,TRBV18,CASSASLAPRSYEQYF
TRBJ2-1,TRBV20-1,CSASGGLAGGSSYNEQFF
TRBJ2-7,TRBV28,CASSFSRTSSYEQYF
TRBJ2-1,TRBV6-2/TRBV6-3,CASSYSLAGYNEQFF
TRBJ2-5,TRBV28,CASSLAGQTQETQYF
TRBJ1-4,TRBV5-6,CASSLAPERDNNEKLFF
TRBJ2-7,TRBV2,CASSAGQHYEQYF
TRBJ1-1,TRBV7-3,CASSLYTGGVTEAFF
TRBJ2-7,TRBV5-4,CASSLEGPTYEQYF
TRBJ1-5,TRBV28,CATGKELGDRPQHF
TRBJ1-1,TRBV5-1,CASRIGTGGLNTEAFF
TRBJ1-4,TRBV27,CASSPGTGYEKLFF
TRBJ2-5,TRBV7-9,CASSSPGTSGDETQYF
TRBJ1-2,TRBV24-1,CATSDRVQHGYTF
TRBJ1-2,TRBV9,CASSGGGQQGYTF
TRBJ2-1,TRBV18,CASSTSTGRGEQFF
TRBJ1-2,TRBV5-1,CASRTGDGYGYTF
TRBJ1-3,TRBV13,CASSLGLAGGNTIYF
TRBJ2-3,TRBV3-1/TRBV3-2,CASSRRVFSTDTQYF
TRBJ1-6,TRBV18,CASSPDRVNSPLHF
TRBJ1-3,TRBV7-9,CASSLGGSGTIYF
TRBJ2-4,TRBV27,CASSFRLAGGPENIQYF
TRBJ2-3,TRBV10-3,CAIRRGRLAGGPDTQYF
TRBJ2-6,TRBV5-8,CASSHRLTGANVLTF